This TCR beta chain was found in a study of Ad26.COV2.S vaccination and SARS-CoV-2 variants. Looking at the study overall: Once, or twice with 56 days between doses, Ad26.COV2.S was given intramuscularly. Notes on the study in general: Reported findings describe substantial breadth in spike-specific CD8+ and CD4+ T cell responses following vaccination.

Germline V gene sequence: CDR1 LNHDA, CDR2 SQIVND (reference sequence). The CDR3 loop spans 13 amino acids. V lost 1 base, J lost 5 bases, and 6 bases lay in between. Clones were sequenced by immunoSEQ multiplex PCR, and TCRdb holds only the in-frame ones, with some missing. The repertoire includes about 680,000 clones, roughly 90% of them detected once, and roughly 1.5% sits in the top ten. Notes on this clone: Its antigen is not known.

The sample's treatment: 15 to 20 received Ad26.COV2.S at low or high dose, single or two shots; about 5 received placebo; per-sample allocation not given. Sample collection was performed on day 63 after the first vaccine or placebo injection. This person who donated was an adult of 18-55 years in Boston. This rearrangement joins TRBV19 to TRBJ1-5; D gene ambiguous. The sample was peripheral blood, taken in a trial of Ad26.COV2.S vaccine versus placebo. The receptor comes from a person aged 18-65 years who received the Ad26.COV2.S COVID-19 vaccine or a placebo. The CDR3: CASSIVRDQPQHF. CDR3 nucleotides: TGTGCCAGTAGTATAGTGAGAGATCAGCCCCAGCATTTT.